The T cell receptor (beta chain) under discussion was sequenced for a study of T-cell memory formation after mild COVID-19. Deletions cut 0 bases from V and 3 bases from J, with 13 bases between. Germline V gene lookup returns CDR1 MRHNA and CDR2 SNTAGT. The CDR3 sequence is 16 residues long. Findings and caveats of the study: Researchers could not confirm that second-wave clones peaking on day 37 targeted SARS-CoV-2. Certain responding clones were present in pre-infection memory, suggesting participation of cross-reactive memory.

This clonotype has a count of ten or more. No antigen is known for it. 5'RACE, which relied on constant-segment primers, yielded TCR alpha and TCR beta cDNA libraries carrying sample barcodes and UMIs. TCRdb redid the calling of the 5' RACE reads with MiXCR, one entry per CDR3 protein. Of about 470,000 distinct CDR3 sequences in the sample, roughly 18% are singletons; the top ten hold approximately 13%. This chain links TRBV6-4 with TRBJ2-3; a weak D match, TRBD2 (7 bases). The specimen sequenced was PBMCs or a T cell subset sorted from them (not recorded which). This clonotype originated in an adult woman who had mild COVID-19 (a few samples of this study predate the infection). Cell type and time point are not known. CDR3 sequence reads: CASSDSKGGPTDTQYF. CDR3 coding DNA: TGTGCCAGCAGTGACTCGAAGGGGGGGCCAACAGATACGCAGTATTTT.